This note documents a single TCR beta chain sequence. The target antigen is unknown. Each single cDNA molecule received a unique molecular identifier. TCRdb processed the 5' RACE reads anew with MiXCR; each CDR3 protein has one entry. This sample has 65,000 to 95,000 distinct CDR3 sequences, with 10% to 15% found just once. The data belong to a study of early T cells in non-severe SARS-CoV-2 infection. Background on the study: Whole-blood bulk RNA, unsorted, was sequenced, and chains were unpaired. Study results and limitations: The matching step, a VDJdb search, favored anti-spike CD8 responses and missed private and CD4 specificities.

CDR1 is SGHVS, CDR2 FQNEAQ, per germline. This CDR3 is 16 amino acids long. Trimming left V 2 bases short and J 6 bases short, with 18 bases between. The chain uses TRBV7-8 and TRBJ2-3, with D possibly matching TRBD2 (6 bases). The sequencing used whole blood, collected at baseline. The sequence was collected from an adult who was a healthcare worker with PCR-confirmed SARS-CoV-2 infection or an uninfected control (not recorded which). The donor label of this sample is uncertain. CDR3 region: CASSLRLTRMMDTQYF. The CDR3 DNA reads as TGTGCCAGCAGCTTAAGGTTGACTAGAATGATGGATACGCAGTATTTT.